These 3 T cell receptor beta chains share one sample of origin, sequenced in a study of CD8+CD57+ T cells in acquired aplastic anemia. The study profiled TCR beta VDJ and CDR3 using genomic DNA as template. Each CDR3 protein gets one entry after TCRdb re-called the reads with MiXCR. Of tens of thousands of distinct CDR3 sequences detected, 60% to 70% appear once; the ten largest clones hold about 60%. Patients included in sequencing had previously demonstrated CD8+CD57+ cell expansion by flow cytometry. The specimen sequenced was sorted CD4+, CD8+, or CD8+CD57+ T cells (not recorded which) from PBMCs. All receptors come from a human donor with aplastic anemia.

The V gene is TRBV9, the J gene TRBJ1-6; unclear D gene. Looked up from germline, CDR1 is SGDLS and CDR2 is YYNGEE. V was shortened by 0 bases and J by 1 base, with 2 bases between the two germline ends. This CDR3 has 14 residues. CDR3 coding DNA: TGTGCCAGCAGCGTAGTGTCCTATAATTCACCCCTCCACTTT. Its translation is CASSVVSYNSPLHF.

The chain combines TRBV7-8 with TRBJ1-6; D uncertain. CDR1 and CDR2 from the germline V gene are SGHVS and FQNEAQ. V was pared by 0 bases and J by 6 bases, with 12 bases between. The CDR3 is made up of 16 amino acids. CDR3 sequence reads: CASSLAAGFGNSPLHF. In nucleotides, the CDR3 is TGTGCCAGCAGCTTAGCGGCGGGGTTCGGTAATTCACCCCTCCACTTT.

This chain links TRBV25-1 with TRBJ2-7, with 7 nucleotides matching TRBD1. Germline trimming cut 4 bases from V and 5 bases from J; bases unmatched to any gene: 5. Looked up from germline, CDR1 is MGHDK and CDR2 is SYGVNS. This CDR3 contains 13 residues. CDR3: CASSGQGVHEQYF. In nucleotides, the CDR3 is TGTGCCAGCAGTGGACAGGGCGTCCACGAGCAGTACTTC.